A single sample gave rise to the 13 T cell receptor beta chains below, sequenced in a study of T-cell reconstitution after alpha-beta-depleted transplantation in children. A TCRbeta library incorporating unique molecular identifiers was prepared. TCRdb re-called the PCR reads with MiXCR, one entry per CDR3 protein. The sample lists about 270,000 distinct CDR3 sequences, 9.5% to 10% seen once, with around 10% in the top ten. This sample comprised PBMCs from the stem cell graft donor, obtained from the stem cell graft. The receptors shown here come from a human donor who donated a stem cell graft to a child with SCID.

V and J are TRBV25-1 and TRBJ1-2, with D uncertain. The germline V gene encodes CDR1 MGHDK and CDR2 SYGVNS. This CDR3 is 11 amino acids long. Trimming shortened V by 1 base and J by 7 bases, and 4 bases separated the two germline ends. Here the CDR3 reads CASSEWAGYTF. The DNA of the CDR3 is TGTGCCAGCAGTGAATGGGCTGGCTACACCTTC.

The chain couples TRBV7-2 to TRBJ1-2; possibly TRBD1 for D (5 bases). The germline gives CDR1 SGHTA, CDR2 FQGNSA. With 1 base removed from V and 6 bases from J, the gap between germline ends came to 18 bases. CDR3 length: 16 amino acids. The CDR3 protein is CASSLEQGRPLDGYTF. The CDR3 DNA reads TGTGCCAGCAGCTTAGAGCAGGGACGACCTCTTGATGGCTACACCTTC.

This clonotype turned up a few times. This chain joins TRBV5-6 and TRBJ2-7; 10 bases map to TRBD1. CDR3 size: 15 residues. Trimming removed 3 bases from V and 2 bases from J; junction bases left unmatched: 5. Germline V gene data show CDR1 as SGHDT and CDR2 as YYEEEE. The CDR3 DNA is TGTGCCAGCAGCTCAGTGGGACAGGGGCCCTACGAGCAGTACTTC. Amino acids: CASSSVGQGPYEQYF.

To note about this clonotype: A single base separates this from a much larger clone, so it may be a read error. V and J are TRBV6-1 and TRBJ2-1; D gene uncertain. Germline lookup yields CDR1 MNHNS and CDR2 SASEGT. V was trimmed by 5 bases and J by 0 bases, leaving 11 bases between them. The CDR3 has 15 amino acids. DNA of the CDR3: TGTGCCAGCAGTCGAGAACCTCACTCCTACAATGAGCAGTTCTTC. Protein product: CASSREPHSYNEQFF.

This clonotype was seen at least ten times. The CDR3 DNA sequence: TGTGCCAGCACCGGGAGCACCACTGAAGCTTTCTTT. Encoded protein: CASTGSTTEAFF. The chain recombines TRBV3-1 with TRBJ1-1; D not certain. V shed 7 bases and J shed 4 bases, with 10 bases lying between them. CDR1 and CDR2 (germline): LGHDT, YNNKEL (reference sequence). The CDR3 loop spans 12 amino acids.

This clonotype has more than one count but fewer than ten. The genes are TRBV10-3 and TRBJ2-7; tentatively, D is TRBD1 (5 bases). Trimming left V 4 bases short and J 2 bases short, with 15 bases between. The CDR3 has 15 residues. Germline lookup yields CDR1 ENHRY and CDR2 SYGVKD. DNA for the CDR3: TGTGCCATCAGTGCCGCCACAGGAGATCCCTACGAGCAGTACTTC. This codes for CAISAATGDPYEQYF.

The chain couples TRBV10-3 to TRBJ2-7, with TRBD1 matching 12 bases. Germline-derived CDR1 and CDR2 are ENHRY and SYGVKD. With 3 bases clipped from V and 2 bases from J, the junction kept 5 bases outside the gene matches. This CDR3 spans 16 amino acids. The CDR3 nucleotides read TGTGCCATCAGTGATAGGGGGACAGGGGGCCCCTACGAGCAGTACTTC. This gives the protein CAISDRGTGGPYEQYF.

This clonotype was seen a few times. The CDR3 is CASSPNMKGQVFNGYTF. In DNA form, the CDR3 reads TGTGCCAGCAGCCCTAACATGAAGGGACAGGTTTTCAATGGCTACACCTTC. The rearrangement links TRBV7-9 to TRBJ1-2; 8 bases are shared with TRBD1. There are 17 residues in the CDR3. Trimming removed 5 bases from V and 6 bases from J; junction bases left unmatched: 17. Germline CDR1 reads SEHNR; CDR2 reads FQNEAQ (reference sequence).

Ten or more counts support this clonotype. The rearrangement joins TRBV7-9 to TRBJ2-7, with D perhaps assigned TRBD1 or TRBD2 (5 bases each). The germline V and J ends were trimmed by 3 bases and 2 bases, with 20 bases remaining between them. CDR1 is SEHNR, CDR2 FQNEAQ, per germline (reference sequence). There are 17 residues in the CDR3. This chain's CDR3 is CASSLLRAGSRAYEQYF. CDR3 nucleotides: TGTGCCAGCAGCTTGCTCCGAGCAGGGAGTCGGGCCTACGAGCAGTACTTC.

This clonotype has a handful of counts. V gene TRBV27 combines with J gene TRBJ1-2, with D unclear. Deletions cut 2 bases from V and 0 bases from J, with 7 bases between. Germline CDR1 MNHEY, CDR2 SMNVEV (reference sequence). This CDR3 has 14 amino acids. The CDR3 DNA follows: TGTGCCAGCAGTTTAATGGGCACTAACTATGGCTACACCTTC. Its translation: CASSLMGTNYGYTF.

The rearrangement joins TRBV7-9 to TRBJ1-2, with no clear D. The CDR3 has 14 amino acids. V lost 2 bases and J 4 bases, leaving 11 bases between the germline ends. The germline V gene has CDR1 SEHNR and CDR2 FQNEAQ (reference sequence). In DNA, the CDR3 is TGTGCCAGCAGCTTAACCGCCGGGTCCTATGGCTACACCTTC. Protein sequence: CASSLTAGSYGYTF.

The CDR3: CASSLDGGAQETQYF. Written as DNA, the CDR3 is TGTGCCAGCAGCTTAGACGGGGGGGCCCAAGAGACCCAGTACTTC. The chain couples TRBV7-3 to TRBJ2-5; 8 bases are shared with TRBD2. After removal of 2 bases from V and 1 base from J, the junction contained 3 bases not matched to a gene. CDR3 length: 15 amino acids. Per germline, CDR1 SGHTA and CDR2 FQGTGA. Looking up the rest from reference TRBV7-3 and TRBJ2-5 gives the full variable domain: GAGVSQTPSNKVTEKGKYVELRCDPISGHTALYWYRQSLGQGPEFLIYFQGTGAADDSGLPNDRFFAVRPEGSVSTLKIQRTERGDSAVYLCASSLDGGAQETQYFGPGTRLLVL.

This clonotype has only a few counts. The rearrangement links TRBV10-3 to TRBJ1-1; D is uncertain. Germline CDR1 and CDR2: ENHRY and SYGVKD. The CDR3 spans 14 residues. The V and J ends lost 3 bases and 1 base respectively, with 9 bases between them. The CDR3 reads CAISDGVRNTEAFF. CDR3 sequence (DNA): TGTGCCATCAGTGACGGGGTGAGGAACACTGAAGCTTTCTTT.